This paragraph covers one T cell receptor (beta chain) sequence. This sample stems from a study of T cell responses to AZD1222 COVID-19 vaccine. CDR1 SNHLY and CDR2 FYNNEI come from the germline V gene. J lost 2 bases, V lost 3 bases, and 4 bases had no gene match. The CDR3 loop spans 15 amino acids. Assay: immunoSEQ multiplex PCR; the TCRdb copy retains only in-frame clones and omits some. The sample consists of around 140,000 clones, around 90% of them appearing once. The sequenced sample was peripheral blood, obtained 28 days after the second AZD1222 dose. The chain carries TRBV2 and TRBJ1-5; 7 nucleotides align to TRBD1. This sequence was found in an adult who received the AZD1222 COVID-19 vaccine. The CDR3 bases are TGTGCCAGCAGTGAGGGTGACAGGGGCAATCAGCCCCAGCATTTT. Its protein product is CASSEGDRGNQPQHF.